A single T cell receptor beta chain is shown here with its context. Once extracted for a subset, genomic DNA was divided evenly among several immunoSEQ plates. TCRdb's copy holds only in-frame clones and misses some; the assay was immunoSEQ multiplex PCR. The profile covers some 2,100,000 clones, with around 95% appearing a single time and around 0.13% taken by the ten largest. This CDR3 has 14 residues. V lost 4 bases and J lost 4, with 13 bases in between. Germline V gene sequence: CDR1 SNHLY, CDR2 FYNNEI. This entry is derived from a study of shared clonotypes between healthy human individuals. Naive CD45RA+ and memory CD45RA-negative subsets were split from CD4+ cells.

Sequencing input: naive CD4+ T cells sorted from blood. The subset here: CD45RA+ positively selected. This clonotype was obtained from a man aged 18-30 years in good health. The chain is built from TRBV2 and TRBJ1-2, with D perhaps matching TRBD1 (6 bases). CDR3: CASSVDTGPYGYTF. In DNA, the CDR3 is TGTGCCAGCAGTGTAGATACAGGGCCCTATGGCTACACCTTC.